These T cell receptor beta chains were read from a single sample in a study of blood T cell repertoires in COVID-19. The assay was immunoSEQ multiplex PCR, and TCRdb's table has in-frame clones only and misses some. In the table there are about 81,000 clones, about nine tenths of which are singletons. Sample: peripheral blood. These receptors were collected from a woman between 50 and 59 years old in a cohort sampled during active COVID-19. Both conserved end residues are part of each CDR3. The order of the fields is CDR3 protein, CDR3 DNA, V gene, clone size, J gene, D gene, CDR3 length. A D gene is named only where the DNA matches it firmly. The listing skips clone size in some rows; elsewhere it reads once, few, many or a size class.

CDR3aa: CASSFGVEREQYF; CDR3nt: TGCGCCAGCAGCTTCGGGGTCGAGAGGGAGCAGTACTTC; v_gene: TRBV5-1; abundance: NA; j_gene: TRBJ2-7; d_gene: NA; len: 13
CDR3aa: CASSPRREVTQYF; CDR3nt: TGTGCCAGTAGTCCCCGTCGGGAGGTGACCCAGTACTTC; v_gene: TRBV19; abundance: NA; j_gene: TRBJ2-5; d_gene: TRBD2; len: 13
CDR3aa: CASSVDRDSPLHF; CDR3nt: TGTGCCAGTAGTGTGGACAGGGACTCACCCCTCCACTTT; v_gene: TRBV19; abundance: NA; j_gene: TRBJ1-6; d_gene: TRBD1; len: 13
CDR3aa: CASSFRGGDYGYTF; CDR3nt: TGTGCCAGCAGCTTTAGGGGAGGAGACTATGGCTACACCTTC; v_gene: TRBV5-5; abundance: NA; j_gene: TRBJ1-2; d_gene: NA; len: 14
CDR3aa: CASTGTGSYNEQFF; CDR3nt: TGTGCCAGCACGGGAACGGGCTCCTACAATGAGCAGTTCTTC; v_gene: TRBV28; abundance: NA; j_gene: TRBJ2-1; d_gene: NA; len: 14
CDR3aa: CASRSAGGRNIQYF; CDR3nt: TGTGCCAGCAGGTCCGCGGGAGGTAGGAACATTCAGTACTTC; v_gene: TRBV13; abundance: NA; j_gene: TRBJ2-4; d_gene: TRBD2; len: 14
CDR3aa: CASSQDIMPGTYNQPQHF; CDR3nt: TGCGCCAGCAGCCAAGATATTATGCCAGGAACCTACAATCAGCCCCAGCATTTT; v_gene: TRBV4-1; abundance: few; j_gene: TRBJ1-5; d_gene: NA; len: 18
CDR3aa: CATSRDKTTAYEQYF; CDR3nt: TGTGCCACCAGCAGAGATAAGACAACTGCTTACGAGCAGTACTTC; v_gene: TRBV15; abundance: NA; j_gene: TRBJ2-7; d_gene: NA; len: 15
CDR3aa: CASRSSGRMADTQYF; CDR3nt: TGTGCCAGCAGATCTAGCGGGAGAATGGCAGATACGCAGTATTTT; v_gene: TRBV7-9; abundance: NA; j_gene: TRBJ2-3; d_gene: TRBD2; len: 15
CDR3aa: CASRGGGQGFGEQYF; CDR3nt: TGTGCCAGCCGAGGGGGGGGACAGGGTTTCGGCGAGCAGTACTTC; v_gene: TRBV19; abundance: NA; j_gene: TRBJ2-7; d_gene: TRBD1; len: 15
CDR3aa: CASSQRSALAGGNTGELFF; CDR3nt: TGTGCCAGCAGCCAACGAAGTGCTCTTGCGGGGGGGAACACCGGGGAGCTGTTTTTT; v_gene: TRBV4-2; abundance: NA; j_gene: TRBJ2-2; d_gene: TRBD2; len: 19
CDR3aa: CATSRTGLAARNEQFF; CDR3nt: TGTGCCACCAGCCGTACGGGACTAGCGGCACGCAATGAGCAGTTCTTC; v_gene: TRBV15; abundance: NA; j_gene: TRBJ2-1; d_gene: TRBD2; len: 16
CDR3aa: CASSLSPGGRLDYTF; CDR3nt: TGCGCCAGCAGCTTGAGCCCAGGGGGAAGGCTAGACTACACCTTC; v_gene: TRBV5-1; abundance: NA; j_gene: TRBJ1-2; d_gene: TRBD1; len: 15
CDR3aa: CASSFAQDTEAFF; CDR3nt: TGTGCCAGCAGTTTTGCACAGGACACTGAAGCTTTCTTT; v_gene: TRBV2; abundance: NA; j_gene: TRBJ1-1; d_gene: NA; len: 13
CDR3aa: CASSEGWETGSLYEQYF; CDR3nt: TGTGCCAGCAGTGAAGGCTGGGAGACAGGGTCTCTCTACGAGCAGTACTTC; v_gene: TRBV6-1; abundance: once; j_gene: TRBJ2-7; d_gene: TRBD1; len: 17
CDR3aa: CASSVTGGNTEAFF; CDR3nt: TGTGCCAGCAGCGTGACAGGGGGGAACACTGAAGCTTTCTTT; v_gene: TRBV9; abundance: NA; j_gene: TRBJ1-1; d_gene: TRBD1; len: 14
CDR3aa: CATRRDSQETQYF; CDR3nt: TGTGCCACCAGGCGGGATAGTCAAGAGACCCAGTACTTC; v_gene: TRBV15; abundance: NA; j_gene: TRBJ2-5; d_gene: NA; len: 13
CDR3aa: CASSQGALRGAYEQYF; CDR3nt: TGCGCCAGCAGCCAAGGGGCTTTACGGGGGGCCTACGAGCAGTACTTC; v_gene: TRBV4-1; abundance: NA; j_gene: TRBJ2-7; d_gene: TRBD2; len: 16
CDR3aa: CASSVLTNSDEQFF; CDR3nt: TGTGCCAGCAGTGTCTTGACAAATTCCGATGAGCAGTTCTTC; v_gene: TRBV6-4; abundance: NA; j_gene: TRBJ2-1; d_gene: NA; len: 14
CDR3aa: CASSPTSDSTYGYTF; CDR3nt: TGTGCCAGCAGTCCCACCTCGGACAGCACTTATGGCTACACCTTC; v_gene: TRBV6-5; abundance: NA; j_gene: TRBJ1-2; d_gene: NA; len: 15
CDR3aa: CASSQRTGELFF; CDR3nt: TGTGCCAGCAGCCAACGGACCGGGGAGCTGTTTTTT; v_gene: TRBV3-1/TRBV3-2; abundance: NA; j_gene: TRBJ2-2; d_gene: NA; len: 12
CDR3aa: CASSQLAGGDYGYTF; CDR3nt: TGCGCCAGCAGCCAACTGGCAGGGGGTGACTATGGCTACACCTTC; v_gene: TRBV4-1; abundance: once; j_gene: TRBJ1-2; d_gene: TRBD1; len: 15
CDR3aa: CASSMGTLNEKLFF; CDR3nt: TGTGCCAGTAGTATGGGGACTCTTAACGAAAAACTGTTTTTT; v_gene: TRBV19; abundance: NA; j_gene: TRBJ1-4; d_gene: NA; len: 14
CDR3aa: CASGPGQGQTNYGYTF; CDR3nt: TGTGCTAGTGGTCCCGGACAGGGCCAAACTAACTATGGCTACACCTTC; v_gene: TRBV12-5; abundance: NA; j_gene: TRBJ1-2; d_gene: TRBD1; len: 16
CDR3aa: CASSYGTGHGELFF; CDR3nt: TGTGCCAGCAGTTATGGGACAGGGCACGGGGAGCTGTTTTTT; v_gene: TRBV27; abundance: NA; j_gene: TRBJ2-2; d_gene: TRBD1; len: 14
CDR3aa: CASSELGTANTEAFF; CDR3nt: TGTGCCAGCAGTGAATTGGGGACAGCTAACACTGAAGCTTTCTTT; v_gene: TRBV6-1; abundance: once; j_gene: TRBJ1-1; d_gene: TRBD1; len: 15
CDR3aa: CASRPTQLAGPQETQYF; CDR3nt: TGCGCCAGCAGGCCGACCCAACTAGCGGGCCCCCAAGAGACCCAGTACTTC; v_gene: TRBV5-1; abundance: NA; j_gene: TRBJ2-5; d_gene: TRBD2; len: 17
CDR3aa: CAGPTRLCQPQHF; CDR3nt: TGTGCCGGGCCCACCAGGCTTTGTCAGCCCCAGCATTTT; v_gene: TRBV21-1; abundance: NA; j_gene: TRBJ1-5; d_gene: NA; len: 13
CDR3aa: CASTFRVPYEQYF; CDR3nt: TGTGCCAGCACCTTCCGGGTTCCCTACGAGCAGTACTTC; v_gene: TRBV28; abundance: few; j_gene: TRBJ2-7; d_gene: NA; len: 13
CDR3aa: CASSLDSGSWTEAFF; CDR3nt: TGTGCCAGCAGCTTGGATTCGGGGTCGTGGACTGAAGCTTTCTTT; v_gene: TRBV5-4; abundance: NA; j_gene: TRBJ1-1; d_gene: NA; len: 15
CDR3aa: CASRGQGPYGYTF; CDR3nt: TGTGCCAGCAGAGGACAGGGGCCGTATGGCTACACCTTC; v_gene: TRBV6-5; abundance: NA; j_gene: TRBJ1-2; d_gene: TRBD1; len: 13
CDR3aa: CASSLRTALYGYTF; CDR3nt: TGTGCCAGTAGTCTCCGGACAGCTTTATATGGCTACACCTTC; v_gene: TRBV19; abundance: NA; j_gene: TRBJ1-2; d_gene: NA; len: 14
CDR3aa: CASSPRPDYEQYF; CDR3nt: TGTGCCAGCTCACCACGGCCAGACTACGAGCAGTACTTC; v_gene: TRBV18; abundance: NA; j_gene: TRBJ2-7; d_gene: NA; len: 13
CDR3aa: CASSLEGLAYEQYF; CDR3nt: TGTGCCAGCAGTTTAGAGGGACTAGCCTACGAGCAGTACTTC; v_gene: TRBV28; abundance: NA; j_gene: TRBJ2-7; d_gene: TRBD2; len: 14
CDR3aa: CASSFRDYNEQFF; CDR3nt: TGTGCCAGCAGTTTCCGGGACTACAATGAGCAGTTCTTC; v_gene: TRBV27; abundance: few; j_gene: TRBJ2-1; d_gene: NA; len: 13
CDR3aa: CASSTPGAWYEQYF; CDR3nt: TGTGCCAGCAGCACCCCTGGGGCTTGGTACGAGCAGTACTTC; v_gene: TRBV11-2; abundance: NA; j_gene: TRBJ2-7; d_gene: NA; len: 14
CDR3aa: CASSFGESYEQYF; CDR3nt: TGCGCCAGCAGCTTCGGGGAATCCTACGAGCAGTACTTC; v_gene: TRBV5-1; abundance: NA; j_gene: TRBJ2-7; d_gene: NA; len: 13
CDR3aa: CSASLAGASYNEQFF; CDR3nt: TGCAGTGCTAGTCTAGCGGGAGCATCCTACAATGAGCAGTTCTTC; v_gene: TRBV20-1; abundance: NA; j_gene: TRBJ2-1; d_gene: TRBD2; len: 15
CDR3aa: CASSIVSGNEQFF; CDR3nt: TGTGCCAGTAGTATTGTTTCGGGAAATGAGCAGTTCTTC; v_gene: TRBV19; abundance: NA; j_gene: TRBJ2-1; d_gene: NA; len: 13
CDR3aa: CASSEAGTASGNTIYF; CDR3nt: TGTGCCAGCAGTGAAGCCGGGACAGCTTCTGGAAACACCATATATTTT; v_gene: TRBV28; abundance: NA; j_gene: TRBJ1-3; d_gene: TRBD1; len: 16
CDR3aa: CASSSFPGSSYEQYF; CDR3nt: TGTGCCAGCAGTTCTTTCCCAGGGTCCTCCTACGAGCAGTACTTC; v_gene: TRBV6-5; abundance: NA; j_gene: TRBJ2-7; d_gene: NA; len: 15
CDR3aa: CASSIRRENTEAFF; CDR3nt: TGTGCCAGTAGTATCAGGAGGGAGAACACTGAAGCTTTCTTT; v_gene: TRBV19; abundance: NA; j_gene: TRBJ1-1; d_gene: NA; len: 14
CDR3aa: CASSSLGGRTGGYGYTF; CDR3nt: TGTGCCAGCAGCTCCCTCGGTGGAAGGACAGGGGGCTATGGCTACACCTTC; v_gene: TRBV11-2; abundance: NA; j_gene: TRBJ1-2; d_gene: TRBD1; len: 17
CDR3aa: CASSQVGGTGEQYF; CDR3nt: TGTGCCAGCAGCCAAGTGGGGGGGACAGGCGAGCAGTACTTC; v_gene: TRBV4-2; abundance: NA; j_gene: TRBJ2-7; d_gene: NA; len: 14
CDR3aa: CASSISGRVTEQYF; CDR3nt: TGCGCCAGCAGCATTAGCGGGAGGGTAACCGAGCAGTACTTC; v_gene: TRBV5-1; abundance: NA; j_gene: TRBJ2-7; d_gene: TRBD2; len: 14
CDR3aa: CASSWQGTTTNEKLFF; CDR3nt: TGTGCCAGCAGCTGGCAGGGGACGACAACTAATGAAAAACTGTTTTTT; v_gene: TRBV7-2; abundance: NA; j_gene: TRBJ1-4; d_gene: NA; len: 16
CDR3aa: CASSPTYRDYEQYF; CDR3nt: TGTGCCAGCAGCCCGACCTACAGAGACTACGAGCAGTACTTC; v_gene: TRBV5-5; abundance: NA; j_gene: TRBJ2-7; d_gene: NA; len: 14
CDR3aa: CASSLGATSTDTQYF; CDR3nt: TGTGCCAGCAGCCTGGGGGCAACTAGCACAGATACGCAGTATTTT; v_gene: TRBV7-9; abundance: NA; j_gene: TRBJ2-3; d_gene: NA; len: 15
CDR3aa: CASSERRETQYF; CDR3nt: TGTGCCAGCAGTGAACGGAGGGAGACCCAGTACTTC; v_gene: TRBV6-1; abundance: NA; j_gene: TRBJ2-5; d_gene: NA; len: 12
CDR3aa: CASSLSGTTSYEQYF; CDR3nt: TGTGCCAGCAGCCTATCCGGGACAACCTCCTACGAGCAGTACTTC; v_gene: TRBV7-3; abundance: NA; j_gene: TRBJ2-7; d_gene: NA; len: 15
CDR3aa: CASSSPGRFYEQYF; CDR3nt: TGTGCCAGCAGTTCCCCTGGGAGGTTCTACGAGCAGTACTTC; v_gene: TRBV28; abundance: NA; j_gene: TRBJ2-7; d_gene: NA; len: 14
CDR3aa: CSVWPPVSRGYTF; CDR3nt: TGCAGCGTTTGGCCCCCCGTCTCTCGAGGCTACACCTTC; v_gene: TRBV29-1; abundance: NA; j_gene: TRBJ1-2; d_gene: NA; len: 13
CDR3aa: CASSLAGQNDNEQFF; CDR3nt: TGTGCCAGCAGCTTAGCGGGCCAAAACGACAATGAGCAGTTCTTC; v_gene: TRBV7-6; abundance: NA; j_gene: TRBJ2-1; d_gene: NA; len: 15
CDR3aa: CASSLDRTGGKGETQYF; CDR3nt: TGTGCCAGCAGCTTGGACCGGACAGGGGGAAAAGGAGAGACCCAGTACTTC; v_gene: TRBV5-6; abundance: NA; j_gene: TRBJ2-5; d_gene: TRBD1; len: 17
CDR3aa: CASSSRISSYEQYF; CDR3nt: TGTGCCAGTAGTTCGAGGATTAGCTCCTACGAGCAGTACTTC; v_gene: TRBV19; abundance: NA; j_gene: TRBJ2-7; d_gene: NA; len: 14
CDR3aa: CSASLGGSTDTQYF; CDR3nt: TGCAGTGCTAGTCTGGGCGGGTCCACAGATACGCAGTATTTT; v_gene: TRBV20-1; abundance: NA; j_gene: TRBJ2-3; d_gene: NA; len: 14